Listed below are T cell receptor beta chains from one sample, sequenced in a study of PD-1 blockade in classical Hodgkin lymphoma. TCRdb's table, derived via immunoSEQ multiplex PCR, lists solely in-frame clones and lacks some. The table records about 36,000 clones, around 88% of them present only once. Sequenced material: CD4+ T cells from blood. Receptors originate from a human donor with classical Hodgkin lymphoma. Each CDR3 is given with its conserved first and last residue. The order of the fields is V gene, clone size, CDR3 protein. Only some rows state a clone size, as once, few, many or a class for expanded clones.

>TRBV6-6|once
CASRGGSGSTDTQYF
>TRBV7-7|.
CASSPRAQSRANVLTF
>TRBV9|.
CASSVGWTGYGGATNEKLFF
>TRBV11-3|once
CASSLVRDTEAFF
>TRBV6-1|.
CASSVGPDNYGYTF
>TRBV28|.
CASSGQINEKLFF
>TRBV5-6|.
CASRFQGALADTQYF
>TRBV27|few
CASSLGGQSTEAFF
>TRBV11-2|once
CASSTRGGTYGYTF
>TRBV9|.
CASSVGGGGDTQYF
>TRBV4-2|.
CASSQGGTSGGAYETQYF
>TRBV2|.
CASSLLAGGTGELFF
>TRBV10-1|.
CASSDSNYGYTF
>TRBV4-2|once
CASSQGGNSGNTIYF
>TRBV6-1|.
CASSGPPMRETQYF
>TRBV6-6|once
CASSGPGSLPETQYF
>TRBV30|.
CAWSGDRPFSGNTIYF
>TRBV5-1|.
CASSLTRWRSKDYNEQFF
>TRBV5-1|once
CASSIGQPGTQYF
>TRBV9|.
CASSAGTAYSGANVLTF
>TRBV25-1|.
CASSEGQVERRYTF
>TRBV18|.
CASSLAGTGISDTQYF
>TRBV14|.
CASSQDLAGIKPSSYNEQFF
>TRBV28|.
CASRPYGQEGNYGYTF
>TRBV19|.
CASSKTPAGTVTYEQYF
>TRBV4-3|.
CASSQDPGHGNIQYF
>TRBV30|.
CAWSDKRGLLNTEAFF
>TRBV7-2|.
CASRRGGNEKLFF
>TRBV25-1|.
CASSVQGGFRAFF
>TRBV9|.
CASSPTTSYNEQFF
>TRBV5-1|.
CASSRGWGETQYF
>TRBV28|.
CASSLRGNYGYTF
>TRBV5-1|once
CASSFLVGPYEQYF
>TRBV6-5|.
CASSNRGVQYF
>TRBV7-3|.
CASSRGASYGYTF
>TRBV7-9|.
CASSHDRGLNQPQHF
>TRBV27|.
CASSSGTGGVQYF
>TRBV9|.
CASSVDPGPPTEAFF
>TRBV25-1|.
CASSRGTQETQYF
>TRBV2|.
CASSLRSSYNEQFF
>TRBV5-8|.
CASSFGDSHQPQHF
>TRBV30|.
CAWSKKGTGTEKLFF
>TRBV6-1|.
CASSERGRDGYTF
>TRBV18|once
CASSQVNTEAFF
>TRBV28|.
CASSSPAATYEQYF
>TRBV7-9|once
CASTWGTGGNTEAFF
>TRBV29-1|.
CSLEVVGRKFF
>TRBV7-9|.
CASAANTEAFF
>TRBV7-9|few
CASSPADSNQPQHF
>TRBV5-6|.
CASQRDSTYGYTF